This TCR beta chain was obtained from a study of beta chain features in type 1 diabetes. Study-wide results and caveats: Type 1 diabetes patients showed fewer insertions and more deletions at VDJ junctions. Researchers caution that PCR might favor shorter templates, equally among patients and controls. People with Type 1 diabetes carried modestly yet significantly shorter TCRB CDR3s in all four CD4+ subsets.

The V gene lost 1 base and the J gene lost 6 bases, with 6 bases spanning the gap. CDR1 is SGHTA and CDR2 is FQGNSA in the germline V gene. The CDR3 is made up of 13 amino acids. Worth noting for this clone: Its antigen is as yet unknown.

A CD45RO/CCR7/CD25/CD127/CD95/CD27 panel sorted naive, central memory, regulatory and stem cell-like memory CD4+ cells. Since all of the isolated RNA was reverse transcribed, expressed TCRB transcripts were what got sequenced. Assay used: immunoSEQ multiplex PCR; TCRdb lists only in-frame clones, some missing. The top ten hold less than 0.025% of the sample, which has some 700,000 clones, about an eighth seen once. The sample consisted of naive CD4+ T cells from blood. J is TRBJ2-2 and V is TRBV7-2; D is unclear. The clonotype was recovered from a man aged 18 to 35 with type 1 diabetes. The CDR3 region is CASSLVGAGELFF. In DNA, the CDR3 is TGTGCCAGCAGCTTAGTTGGGGCCGGGGAGCTGTTTTTT.